Below, one TCR beta chain is given with its context. Its antigen is currently unknown. Germline trimming cut 6 bases from V and 8 bases from J; bases unmatched to any gene: 17. Germline CDR1 is SQVTM and CDR2 is ANQGSEA. This CDR3 has 16 residues. This sample was taken from a study of monozygotic twins with cystic fibrosis. Overall study findings and caveats: The repertoire was suggested to be naive-dominated, clonality median 0.0095.

The data were produced by immunoSEQ multiplex PCR, yet TCRdb's version contains in-frame clones alone and is incomplete. The sample has about 24,000 clones; around 93% are singletons. The chain couples TRBV29-1 to TRBJ2-1; 9 bases map to TRBD2. The TCR sequence derives from a girl between 2 and 10 years old with cystic fibrosis. Sequencing was carried out using blood. The CDR3 DNA reads as TGCAGCGTGGCGGGTTCGGCGGGGGGGCAGATCCATGAGCAGTTCTTC. Translated: CSVAGSAGGQIHEQFF.